This TCR beta chain is drawn from a study of cytomegalovirus exposure and HLA in healthy donors. PCR was performed using 60 Vbeta and 13 Jbeta primers. Produced via immunoSEQ multiplex PCR; TCRdb's table is partial and in-frame only. Here the sample spans roughly 98,000 clones, 65% to 85% being singletons. Germline V gene data show CDR1 as LNHDA and CDR2 as SQIVND (reference sequence). V shed 5 bases and J 5 bases; nucleotides not matched to a gene: 6. The CDR3 extends over 14 amino acids. Material for sequencing was PBMCs. The rearrangement uses TRBV19 and TRBJ1-5; TRBD1 matches 7 bases. The receptor's source is a man aged 40-49 years in good health and CMV-seronegative. This CDR3 is CASSAYTGDQPQHF. CDR3 coding DNA: TGTGCCAGTAGTGCATATACAGGGGATCAGCCCCAGCATTTT.